This T cell receptor (beta chain) was captured in a study of T-cell memory formation after mild COVID-19. General observations from the study: Chiefly within CM and EM were the contracting CD4+ clones; CD8+ ones were within EMRA.

This clonotype was seen ten or more times. Its specificity is not known. TCRdb independently ran MiXCR on the 5' RACE reads; one entry per CDR3 protein. Of more than 300,000 distinct CDR3 sequences in the sample, approximately 15% were seen once. After removal of 6 bases from V and 3 bases from J, the junction contained 4 bases not matched to a gene. Germline V CDR1 and CDR2: KGHDR, SFDVKD. The CDR3 has 14 amino acids. The sequenced material came from PBMCs or a T cell subset sorted from them (not recorded which). The gene calls are TRBV24-1 and TRBJ2-1, with TRBD1 identical over 7 bases. The receptor's source is a man aged 18 to 30 who had mild COVID-19 (a few samples of this study predate the infection). Cell type and time point are not known. CDR3 nucleotide sequence: TGTGCCACCAGTCCAGGGGGTTTCTACAATGAGCAGTTCTTC. This sequence encodes CATSPGGFYNEQFF.